These 4 T cell receptor beta chains came from one sample sequenced in a study of cytomegalovirus exposure and HLA in healthy donors. Generated by immunoSEQ multiplex PCR, the TCRdb table keeps only in-frame clones and is missing some. Of 200,000 to 250,000 clones in the sample, 80% to 95% are singletons; the top ten hold roughly 1%. The sample comprised PBMCs. These receptors all stem from a woman in her late teens or twenties in good health and CMV-seronegative.

The chain uses TRBV27 and TRBJ2-7, with D possibly being TRBD1 (5 bases). The CDR3 loop spans 16 amino acids. V dropped 2 bases and J dropped 4 bases, with 18 bases sitting between them. Germline values: CDR1 MNHEY, CDR2 SMNVEV (reference sequence). For the CDR3, the DNA is TGTGCCAGCAGTTTAGAAGGGCTGGCCACAGGTTACGAGCAGTACTTC. Protein sequence: CASSLEGLATGYEQYF.

This sequence joins TRBV7-6 and TRBJ2-7, with 8 bases fitting TRBD1. The CDR3 consists of 17 residues. The V and J ends lost 1 base and 2 bases, in that order; junction bases with no gene match: 10. Germline V lookup: CDR1 SGHVS, CDR2 FNYEAQ. CDR3 DNA: TGTGCCAGCAGCTTAGGGGTCTCCGGGACAGGTACCTACGAGCAGTACTTC. Protein: CASSLGVSGTGTYEQYF.

V usage is TRBV7-6 and J usage is TRBJ2-7; TRBD2 agrees at 7 bases. The CDR3 covers 14 residues. V lost 5 bases and J lost 2; bases outside the gene matches: 6. CDR1 and CDR2 (germline): SGHVS, FNYEAQ. The CDR3 region is CASSASAGAYEQYF. CDR3 nucleotide sequence: TGTGCCAGCAGCGCCTCTGCGGGGGCCTACGAGCAGTACTTC.

V usage is TRBV6-5 and J usage is TRBJ2-7; TRBD1 agrees at 9 bases. Germline-derived CDR1 and CDR2 are MNHEY and SVGAGI. The CDR3 is 12 residues long. The J segment lost 4 bases and the V segment lost 8 bases, leaving 3 bases of the junction unmatched. The CDR3 DNA sequence: TGTGCCAGCTCAGGACAGGGGTACGAGCAGTACTTC. Translating it yields CASSGQGYEQYF.